This T cell receptor beta chain is drawn from a study of cytomegalovirus exposure and HLA in healthy donors. This CDR3 is built from 13 residues. Germline V gives CDR1 SGHDT, CDR2 YYEEEE. J lost 6 bases, V lost 4 bases, and 3 bases had no gene match. With 60 Vbeta and 13 Jbeta primers, the PCR was carried out. Using immunoSEQ multiplex PCR, the repertoire was profiled, and TCRdb retains in-frame clones only, with some absent. This table has about 190,000 clones, around three quarters appearing once. Material: PBMCs. The receptor comes from a woman between 18 and 30 years old in good health and CMV-seronegative. The gene calls are TRBV5-6 and TRBJ1-1; TRBD1 matches at 10 bases. CDR3 sequence reads: CASSTGQGAEAFF. The CDR3 DNA is TGTGCCAGCAGCACCGGACAGGGGGCTGAAGCTTTCTTT. The complete variable domain, with remaining parts taken from reference TRBV5-6 and TRBJ1-1, reads DAGVTQSPTHLIKTRGQQVTLRCSPKSGHDTVSWYQQALGQGPQFIFQYYEEEERQRGNFPDRFSGHQFPNYSSELNVNALLLGDSALYLCASSTGQGAEAFFGQGTRLTVV.